The present T cell receptor beta chain was sequenced within a study of blood T cell repertoires in COVID-19. With 4 bases removed from V and 7 bases from J, the gap between germline ends came to 18 bases. This CDR3 comprises 14 residues. Germline V gene lookup returns CDR1 SGHRS and CDR2 YFSETQ. Assay: immunoSEQ multiplex PCR; the TCRdb copy retains only in-frame clones and omits some. The sample carries 300,000 to 400,000 clones, 85% to 90% recorded once. Specimen: PBMCs or T cells enriched from blood (not recorded which). The clonotype comes from a man aged 18-30 years who had recovered from COVID-19. V gene TRBV5-1 combines with J gene TRBJ2-7; D may be TRBD1 (5 bases). CDR3 sequence reads: CASSLESGWGEQYF. The CDR3, as DNA: TGCGCCAGCAGCCTAGAGTCAGGGTGGGGTGAGCAGTACTTC.